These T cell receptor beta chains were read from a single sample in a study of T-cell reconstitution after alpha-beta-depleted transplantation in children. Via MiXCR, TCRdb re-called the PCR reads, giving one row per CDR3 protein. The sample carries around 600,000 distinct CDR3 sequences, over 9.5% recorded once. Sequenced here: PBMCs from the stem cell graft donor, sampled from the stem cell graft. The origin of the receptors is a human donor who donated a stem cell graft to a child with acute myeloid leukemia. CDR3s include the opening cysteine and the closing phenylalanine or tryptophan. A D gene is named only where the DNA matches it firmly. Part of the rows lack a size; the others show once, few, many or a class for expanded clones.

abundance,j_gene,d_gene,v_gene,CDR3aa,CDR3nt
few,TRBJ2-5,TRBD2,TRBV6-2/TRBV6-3,CASSYPLAGNQETQYF,TGTGCCAGCAGTTACCCACTAGCGGGGAACCAAGAGACCCAGTACTTC
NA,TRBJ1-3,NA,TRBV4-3,CASSQEAGRGNTIYF,TGCGCCAGCAGCCAAGAAGCAGGGAGGGGAAACACCATATATTTT
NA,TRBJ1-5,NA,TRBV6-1,CASSETSNQPQHF,TGTGCCAGCAGTGAAACTAGCAATCAGCCCCAGCATTTT
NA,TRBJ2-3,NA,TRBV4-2,CASSQSPNSGTDTQYF,TGTGCCAGCAGCCAAAGTCCAAACAGTGGTACAGATACGCAGTATTTT
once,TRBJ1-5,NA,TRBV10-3,CAISDRGGANQPQHF,TGTGCCATCAGTGACCGCGGGGGGGCAAATCAGCCCCAGCATTTT
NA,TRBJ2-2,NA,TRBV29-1,CSGLPLDGELFF,TGCAGCGGCCTCCCTTTAGACGGGGAGCTGTTTTTT
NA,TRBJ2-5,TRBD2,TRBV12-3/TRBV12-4,CASSPVLAGGGETQYF,TGTGCCAGCAGTCCAGTCCTAGCGGGAGGAGGCGAGACCCAGTACTTC
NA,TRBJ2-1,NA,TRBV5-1,CASSLAGPTYNEQFF,TGCGCCAGCAGCTTAGCGGGCCCTACCTACAATGAGCAGTTCTTC
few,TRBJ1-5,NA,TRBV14,CASSQGSANQPQHF,TGTGCCAGCAGCCAAGGGAGCGCCAATCAGCCCCAGCATTTT
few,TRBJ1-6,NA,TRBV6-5,CASRTRVQDNSPLHF,TGTGCCAGCCGAACAAGGGTACAGGATAATTCACCCCTCCACTTT
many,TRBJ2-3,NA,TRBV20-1,CSATTGASTDTQYF,TGCAGTGCAACGACAGGCGCTAGCACAGATACGCAGTATTTT
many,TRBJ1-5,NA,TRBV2,CASRGTHYSNQPQHF,TGTGCCAGCAGAGGGACACACTATAGCAATCAGCCCCAGCATTTT
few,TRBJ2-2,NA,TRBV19,CATRRRDTGELFF,TGTGCCACCCGGCGGCGAGACACCGGGGAGCTGTTTTTT
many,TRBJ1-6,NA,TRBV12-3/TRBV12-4,CASSPSEANSPLHF,TGTGCCAGCAGTCCATCCGAGGCCAATTCACCCCTCCACTTT
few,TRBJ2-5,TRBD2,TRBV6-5,CASSYWSGGQETQYF,TGTGCCAGCAGTTACTGGTCGGGAGGGCAAGAGACCCAGTACTTC
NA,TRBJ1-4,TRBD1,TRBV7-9,CASSQPGQGEERLFF,TGTGCCAGCAGTCAACCGGGACAGGGGGAGGAAAGACTGTTTTTT
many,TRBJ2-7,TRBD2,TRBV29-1,CSVHGTSGAYEQYF,TGCAGCGTTCATGGGACTAGCGGCGCCTACGAGCAGTACTTC